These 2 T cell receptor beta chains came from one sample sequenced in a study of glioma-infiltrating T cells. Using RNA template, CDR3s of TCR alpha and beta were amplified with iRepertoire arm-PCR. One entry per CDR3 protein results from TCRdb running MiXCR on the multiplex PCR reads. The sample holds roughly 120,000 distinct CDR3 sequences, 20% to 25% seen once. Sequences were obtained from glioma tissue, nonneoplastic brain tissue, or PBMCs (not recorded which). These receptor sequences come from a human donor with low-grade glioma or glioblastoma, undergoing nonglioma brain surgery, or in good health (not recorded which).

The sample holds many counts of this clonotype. The DNA of the CDR3 is TGTGCCAGCAGTCCTGGGGTCCTCTATGGCTACACCTTC. Its protein is CASSPGVLYGYTF. The chain combines TRBV12-3 or TRBV12-4 with TRBJ1-2; D gene uncertain. Trimming took 5 bases from V and 4 from J, leaving 11 bases between them. The CDR3 is 13 residues long.

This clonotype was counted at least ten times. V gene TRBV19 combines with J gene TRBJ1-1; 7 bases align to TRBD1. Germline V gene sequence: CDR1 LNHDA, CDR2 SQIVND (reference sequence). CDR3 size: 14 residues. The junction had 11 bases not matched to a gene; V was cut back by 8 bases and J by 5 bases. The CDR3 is CASSTGNSLTEAFF. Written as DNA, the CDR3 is TGTGCCAGTTCGACAGGGAATAGTCTAACTGAAGCTTTCTTT.